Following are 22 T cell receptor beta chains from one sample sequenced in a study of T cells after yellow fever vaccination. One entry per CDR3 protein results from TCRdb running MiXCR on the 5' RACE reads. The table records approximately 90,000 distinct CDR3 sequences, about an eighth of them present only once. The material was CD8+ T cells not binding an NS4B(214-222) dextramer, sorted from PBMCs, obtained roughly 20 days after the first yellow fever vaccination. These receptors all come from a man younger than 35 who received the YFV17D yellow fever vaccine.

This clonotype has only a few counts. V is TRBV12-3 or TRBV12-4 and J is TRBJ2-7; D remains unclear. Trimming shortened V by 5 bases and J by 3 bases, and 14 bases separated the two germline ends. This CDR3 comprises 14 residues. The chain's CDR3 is CASSPGYRYYEQYF. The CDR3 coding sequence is TGTGCCAGCAGTCCCGGTTACAGATACTACGAGCAGTACTTC.

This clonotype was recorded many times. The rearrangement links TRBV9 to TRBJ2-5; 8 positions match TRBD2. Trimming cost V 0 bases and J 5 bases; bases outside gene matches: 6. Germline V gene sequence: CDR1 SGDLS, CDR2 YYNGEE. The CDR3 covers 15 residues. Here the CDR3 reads CASSVATGGLETQYF. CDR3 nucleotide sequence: TGTGCCAGCAGCGTAGCTACGGGGGGGCTGGAGACCCAGTACTTC.

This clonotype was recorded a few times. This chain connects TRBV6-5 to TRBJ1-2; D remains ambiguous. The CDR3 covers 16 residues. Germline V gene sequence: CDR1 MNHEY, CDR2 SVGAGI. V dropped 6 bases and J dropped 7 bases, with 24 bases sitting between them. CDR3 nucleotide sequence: TGTGCCAGCAGGGGTGATTTTTCAGGATCAGTTGCTGGCTACACCTTC. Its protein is CASRGDFSGSVAGYTF.

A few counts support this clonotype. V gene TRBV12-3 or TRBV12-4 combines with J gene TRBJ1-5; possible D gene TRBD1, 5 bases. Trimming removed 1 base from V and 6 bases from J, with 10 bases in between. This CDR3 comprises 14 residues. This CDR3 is CASSLEGDGQPQHF. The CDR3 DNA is TGTGCCAGCAGTTTAGAAGGGGACGGTCAGCCCCAGCATTTT.

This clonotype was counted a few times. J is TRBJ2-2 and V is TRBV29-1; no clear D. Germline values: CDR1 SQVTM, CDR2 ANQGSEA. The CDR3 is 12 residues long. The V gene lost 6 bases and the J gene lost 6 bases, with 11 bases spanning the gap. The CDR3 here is CSVVDPPGELFF. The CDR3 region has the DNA TGCAGCGTAGTGGACCCGCCCGGGGAGCTGTTTTTT.

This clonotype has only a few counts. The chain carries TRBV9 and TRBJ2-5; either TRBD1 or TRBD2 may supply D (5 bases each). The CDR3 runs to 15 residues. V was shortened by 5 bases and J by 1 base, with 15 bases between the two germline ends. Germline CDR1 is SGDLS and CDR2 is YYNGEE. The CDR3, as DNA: TGTGCCAGCAGTGCCCAGGGACGGATCCAAGAGACCCAGTACTTC. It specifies CASSAQGRIQETQYF. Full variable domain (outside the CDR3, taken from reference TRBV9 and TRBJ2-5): DSGVTQTPKHLITATGQRVTLRCSPRSGDLSVYWYQQSLDQGLQFLIQYYNGEERAKGNILERFSAQQFPDLHSELNLSSLELGDSALYFCASSAQGRIQETQYFGPGTRLLVL.

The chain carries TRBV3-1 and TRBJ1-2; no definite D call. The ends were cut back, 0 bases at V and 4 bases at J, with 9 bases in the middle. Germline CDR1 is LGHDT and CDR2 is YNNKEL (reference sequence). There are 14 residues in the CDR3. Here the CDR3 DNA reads TGTGCCAGCAGCCAAGAGGACGGATTCTATGGCTACACCTTC. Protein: CASSQEDGFYGYTF.

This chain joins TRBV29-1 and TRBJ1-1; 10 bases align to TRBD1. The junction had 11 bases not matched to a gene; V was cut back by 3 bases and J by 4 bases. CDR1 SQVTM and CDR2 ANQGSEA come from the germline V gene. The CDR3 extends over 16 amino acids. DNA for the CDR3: TGCAGCGTTGAGGGACAGGGGTTCGAAAGGAGCACTGAAGCTTTCTTT. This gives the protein CSVEGQGFERSTEAFF.

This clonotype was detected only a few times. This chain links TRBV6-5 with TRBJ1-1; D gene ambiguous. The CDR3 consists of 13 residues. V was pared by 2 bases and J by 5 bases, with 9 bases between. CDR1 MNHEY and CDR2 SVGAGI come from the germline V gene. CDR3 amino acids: CASSYQAWTEAFF. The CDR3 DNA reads TGTGCCAGCAGTTACCAAGCCTGGACTGAAGCTTTCTTT.

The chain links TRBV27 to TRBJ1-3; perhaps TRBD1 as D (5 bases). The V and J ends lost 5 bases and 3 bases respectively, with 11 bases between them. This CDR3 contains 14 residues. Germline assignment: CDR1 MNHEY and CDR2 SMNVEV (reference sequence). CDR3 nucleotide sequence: TGTGCCAGCAGTACTTTGGGGGATGGAAACACCATATATTTT. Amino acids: CASSTLGDGNTIYF.

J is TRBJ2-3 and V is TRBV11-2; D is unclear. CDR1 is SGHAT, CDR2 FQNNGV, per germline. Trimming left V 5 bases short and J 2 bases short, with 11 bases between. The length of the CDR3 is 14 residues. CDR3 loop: CASSLYPITDTQYF. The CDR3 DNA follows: TGTGCCAGCAGCCTCTATCCAATCACAGATACGCAGTATTTT.

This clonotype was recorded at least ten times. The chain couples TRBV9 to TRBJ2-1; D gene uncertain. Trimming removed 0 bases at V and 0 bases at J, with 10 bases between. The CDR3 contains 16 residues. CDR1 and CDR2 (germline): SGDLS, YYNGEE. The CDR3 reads CASSVAVRSSYNEQFF. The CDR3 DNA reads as TGTGCCAGCAGCGTAGCTGTGCGTAGCTCCTACAATGAGCAGTTCTTC.

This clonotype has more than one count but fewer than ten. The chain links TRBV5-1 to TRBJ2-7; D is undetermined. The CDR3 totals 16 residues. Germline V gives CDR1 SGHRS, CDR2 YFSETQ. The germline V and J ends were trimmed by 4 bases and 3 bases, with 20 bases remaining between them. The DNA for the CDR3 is TGCGCCAGCAGCCCTGGTTTTCGGGCGGACGGCTACGAGCAGTACGTC. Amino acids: CASSPGFRADGYEQYV.

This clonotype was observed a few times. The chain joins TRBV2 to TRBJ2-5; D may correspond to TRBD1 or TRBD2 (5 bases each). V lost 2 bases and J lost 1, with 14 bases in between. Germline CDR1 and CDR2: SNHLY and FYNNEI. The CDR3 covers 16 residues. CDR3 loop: CASSEFGTGTQETQYF. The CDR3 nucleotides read TGTGCCAGCAGTGAATTCGGGACCGGGACCCAAGAGACCCAGTACTTC.

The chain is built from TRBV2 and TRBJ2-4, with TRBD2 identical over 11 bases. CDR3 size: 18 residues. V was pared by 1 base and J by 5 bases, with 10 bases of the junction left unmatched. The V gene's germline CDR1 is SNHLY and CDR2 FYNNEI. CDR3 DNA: TGTGCCAGCAGTGAAGAGGGAACTAGCGGGGGTAGGGAAAACATTCAGTACTTC. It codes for CASSEEGTSGGRENIQYF.

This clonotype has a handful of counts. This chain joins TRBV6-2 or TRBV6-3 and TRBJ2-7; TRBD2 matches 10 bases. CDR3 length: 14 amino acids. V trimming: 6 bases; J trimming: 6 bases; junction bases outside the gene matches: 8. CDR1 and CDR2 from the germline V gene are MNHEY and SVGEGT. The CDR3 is CASSTSGLATEQYV. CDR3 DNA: TGTGCCAGCAGCACCTCGGGACTAGCGACCGAGCAGTACGTC.

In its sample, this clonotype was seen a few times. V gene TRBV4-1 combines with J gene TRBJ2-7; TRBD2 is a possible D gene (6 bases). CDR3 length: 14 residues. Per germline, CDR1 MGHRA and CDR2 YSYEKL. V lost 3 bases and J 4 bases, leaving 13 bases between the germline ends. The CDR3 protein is CASSHDDGGYEQYF. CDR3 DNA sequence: TGCGCCAGCAGCCACGACGACGGGGGTTACGAGCAGTACTTC.

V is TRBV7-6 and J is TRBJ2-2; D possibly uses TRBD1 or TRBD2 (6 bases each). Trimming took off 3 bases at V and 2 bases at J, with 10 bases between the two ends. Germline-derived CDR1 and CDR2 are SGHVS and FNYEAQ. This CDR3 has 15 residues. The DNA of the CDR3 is TGTGCCAGCAGCTTTTGGGGGGCTAACACCGGGGAGCTGTTTTTT. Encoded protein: CASSFWGANTGELFF.

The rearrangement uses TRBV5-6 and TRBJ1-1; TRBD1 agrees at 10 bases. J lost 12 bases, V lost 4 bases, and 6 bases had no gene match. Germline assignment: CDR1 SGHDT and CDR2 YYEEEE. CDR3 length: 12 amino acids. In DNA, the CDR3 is TGTGCCAGCAGCCAGGGGGACAGGGGCCCTTTCTTT. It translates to CASSQGDRGPFF.

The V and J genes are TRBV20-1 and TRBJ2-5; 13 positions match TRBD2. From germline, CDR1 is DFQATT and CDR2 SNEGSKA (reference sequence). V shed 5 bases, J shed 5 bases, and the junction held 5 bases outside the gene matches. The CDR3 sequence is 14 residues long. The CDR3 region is CSAGTSGVPETQYF. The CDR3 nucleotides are TGCAGTGCTGGGACTAGCGGGGTCCCCGAGACCCAGTACTTC.

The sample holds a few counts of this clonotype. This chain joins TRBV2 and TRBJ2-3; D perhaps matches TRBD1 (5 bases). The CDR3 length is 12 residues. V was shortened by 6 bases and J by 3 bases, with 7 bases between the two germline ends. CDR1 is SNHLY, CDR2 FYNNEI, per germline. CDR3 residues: CASRQGTDTQYF. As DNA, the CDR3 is TGTGCCAGCAGGCAGGGTACAGATACGCAGTATTTT.

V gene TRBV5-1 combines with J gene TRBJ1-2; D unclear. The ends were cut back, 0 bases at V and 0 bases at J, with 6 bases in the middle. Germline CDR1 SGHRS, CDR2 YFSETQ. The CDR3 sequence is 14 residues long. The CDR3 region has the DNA TGCGCCAGCAGCTTGGCGACGGCTAACTATGGCTACACCTTC. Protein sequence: CASSLATANYGYTF.